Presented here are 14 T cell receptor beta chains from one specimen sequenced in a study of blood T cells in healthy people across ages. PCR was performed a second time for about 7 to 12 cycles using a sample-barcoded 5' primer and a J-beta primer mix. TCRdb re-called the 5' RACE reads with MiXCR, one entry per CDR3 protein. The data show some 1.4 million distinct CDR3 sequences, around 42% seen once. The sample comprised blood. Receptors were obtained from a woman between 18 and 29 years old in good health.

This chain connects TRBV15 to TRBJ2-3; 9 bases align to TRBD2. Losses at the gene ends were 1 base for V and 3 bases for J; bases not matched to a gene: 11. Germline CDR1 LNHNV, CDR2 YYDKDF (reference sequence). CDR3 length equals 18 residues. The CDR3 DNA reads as TGTGCCACCAGCAGAGGGCGGAGCGGGGGGCCCCCGACAGATACGCAGTATTTT. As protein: CATSRGRSGGPPTDTQYF.

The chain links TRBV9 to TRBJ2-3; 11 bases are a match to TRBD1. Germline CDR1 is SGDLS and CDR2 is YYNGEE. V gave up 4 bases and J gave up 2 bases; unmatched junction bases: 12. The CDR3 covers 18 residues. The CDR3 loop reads CASSFRLQDRGHTDTQYF. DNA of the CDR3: TGTGCCAGCAGCTTTAGGTTGCAGGACAGGGGGCACACAGATACGCAGTATTTT.

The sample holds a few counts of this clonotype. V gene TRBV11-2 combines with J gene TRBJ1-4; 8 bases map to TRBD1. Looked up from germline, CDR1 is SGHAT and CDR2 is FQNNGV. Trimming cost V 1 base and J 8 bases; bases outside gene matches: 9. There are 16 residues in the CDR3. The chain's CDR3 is CASSLGDRFSGEKLFF. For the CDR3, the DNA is TGTGCCAGCAGCTTAGGGGACAGGTTTAGCGGCGAAAAACTGTTTTTT.

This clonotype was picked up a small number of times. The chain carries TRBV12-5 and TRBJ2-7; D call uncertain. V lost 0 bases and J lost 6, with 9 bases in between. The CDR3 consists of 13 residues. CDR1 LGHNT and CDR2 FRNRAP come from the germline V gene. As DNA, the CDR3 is TGTGCTAGTGGTTTGGTACTGACGGGCGAGCAGTACTTC. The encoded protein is CASGLVLTGEQYF.

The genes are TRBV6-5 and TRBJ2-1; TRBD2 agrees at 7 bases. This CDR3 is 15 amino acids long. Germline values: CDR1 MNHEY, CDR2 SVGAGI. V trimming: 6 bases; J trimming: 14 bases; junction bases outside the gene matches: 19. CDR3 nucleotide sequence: TGTGCCAGCAGCCTGGGGGAGGGAACCTCTTTTCGTGAGTTCTTC. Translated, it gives CASSLGEGTSFREFF.

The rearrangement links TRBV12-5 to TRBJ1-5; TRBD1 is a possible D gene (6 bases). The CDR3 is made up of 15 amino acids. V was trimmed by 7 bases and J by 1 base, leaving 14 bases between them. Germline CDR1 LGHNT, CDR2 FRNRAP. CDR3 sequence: CASESQGLSNQPQHF. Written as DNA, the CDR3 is TGTGCTAGTGAATCACAGGGCTTGAGCAATCAGCCCCAGCATTTT.

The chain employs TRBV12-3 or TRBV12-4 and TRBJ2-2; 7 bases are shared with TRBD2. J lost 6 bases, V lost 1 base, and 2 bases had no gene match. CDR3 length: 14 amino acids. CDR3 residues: CASSLGAGAGELFF. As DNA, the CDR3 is TGTGCCAGCAGTTTAGGGGCGGGGGCCGGGGAGCTGTTTTTT.

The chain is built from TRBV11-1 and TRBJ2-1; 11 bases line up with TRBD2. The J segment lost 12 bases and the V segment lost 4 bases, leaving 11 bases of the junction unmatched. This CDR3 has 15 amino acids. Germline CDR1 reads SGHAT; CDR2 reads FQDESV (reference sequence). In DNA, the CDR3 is TGTGCCAGCAGCTCGATAGCGGGAGGGCCTAAAGTGCAGTTCTTC. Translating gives CASSSIAGGPKVQFF.

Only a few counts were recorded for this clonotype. The CDR3, as DNA: TGTGCCAGCAGTTTAGAGAGGCTAGCGGGGAGCACAGATACGCAGTATTTT. This codes for CASSLERLAGSTDTQYF. The chain joins TRBV12-3 or TRBV12-4 to TRBJ2-3, with TRBD2 identical over 9 bases. CDR3 length: 17 amino acids. The J segment lost 0 bases and the V segment lost 1 base, leaving 5 bases of the junction unmatched.

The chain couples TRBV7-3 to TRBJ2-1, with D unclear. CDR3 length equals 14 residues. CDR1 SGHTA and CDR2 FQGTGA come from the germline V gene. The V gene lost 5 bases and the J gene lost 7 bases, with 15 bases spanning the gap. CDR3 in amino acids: CASSKGSAMNEQFF. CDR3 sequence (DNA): TGTGCCAGCAGCAAAGGGTCGGCAATGAATGAGCAGTTCTTC. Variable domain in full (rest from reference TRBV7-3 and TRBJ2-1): GAGVSQTPSNKVTEKGKYVELRCDPISGHTALYWYRQSLGQGPEFLIYFQGTGAADDSGLPNDRFFAVRPEGSVSTLKIQRTERGDSAVYLCASSKGSAMNEQFFGPGTRLTVL.

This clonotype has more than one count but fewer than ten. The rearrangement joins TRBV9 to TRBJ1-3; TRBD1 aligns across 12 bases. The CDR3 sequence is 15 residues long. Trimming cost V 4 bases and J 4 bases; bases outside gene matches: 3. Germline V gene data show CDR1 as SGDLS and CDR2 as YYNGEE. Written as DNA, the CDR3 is TGTGCCAGCAGCACGGGACAGGGGGCCGGAAACACCATATATTTT. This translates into CASSTGQGAGNTIYF.

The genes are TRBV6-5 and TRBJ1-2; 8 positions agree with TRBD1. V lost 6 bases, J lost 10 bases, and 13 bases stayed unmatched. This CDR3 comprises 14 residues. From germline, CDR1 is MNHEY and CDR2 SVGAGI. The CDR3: CASSKAGGRVVYTF. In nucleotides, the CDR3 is TGTGCCAGCAGCAAAGCAGGGGGCCGAGTTGTCTACACCTTC.

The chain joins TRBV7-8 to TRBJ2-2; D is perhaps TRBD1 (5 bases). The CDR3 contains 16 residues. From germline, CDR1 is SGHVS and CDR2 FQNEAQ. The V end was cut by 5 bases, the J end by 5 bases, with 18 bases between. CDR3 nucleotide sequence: TGTGCCAGCAGCCGCTGGGCAGGGTTGGATACCGGGGAGCTGTTTTTT. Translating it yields CASSRWAGLDTGELFF. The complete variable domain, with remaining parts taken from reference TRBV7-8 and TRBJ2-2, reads GAGVSQSPRYKVAKRGQDVALRCDPISGHVSLFWYQQALGQGPEFLTYFQNEAQLDKSGLPSDRFFAERPEGSVSTLKIQRTQQEDSAVYLCASSRWAGLDTGELFFGEGSRLTVL.

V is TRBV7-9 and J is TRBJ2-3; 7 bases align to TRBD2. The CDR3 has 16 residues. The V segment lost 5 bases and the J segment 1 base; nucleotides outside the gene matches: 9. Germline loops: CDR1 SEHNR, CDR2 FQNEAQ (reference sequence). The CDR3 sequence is CASSAHLAGGTDTQYF. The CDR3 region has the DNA TGTGCCAGCAGCGCACATCTTGCGGGAGGCACAGATACGCAGTATTTT.